One sample yielded the 6 T cell receptor beta chains listed below, sequenced in a study of cytomegalovirus exposure and HLA in healthy donors. The PCR made use of 60 Vbeta and 13 Jbeta primers. Profiled with immunoSEQ multiplex PCR; TCRdb holds only in-frame clones, not every one. The sample includes 100,000 to 150,000 clones, roughly 83% seen only once; the top ten take around 18%. Material for sequencing was PBMCs. The receptors originated from a man aged 18 to 35 in good health and CMV-seropositive.

The gene calls are TRBV7-6 and TRBJ2-3; 12 nucleotides line up with TRBD2. The V gene end was trimmed by 6 bases and the J gene end by 6 bases; junction bases not matched to a gene: 7. The CDR3 is made up of 15 amino acids. CDR1 SGHVS and CDR2 FNYEAQ come from the germline V gene. The CDR3 loop reads CASSPGTSGLDTQYF. The CDR3 nucleotides read TGTGCCAGCAGTCCCGGGACTAGCGGGTTGGATACGCAGTATTTT.

The rearrangement uses TRBV27 and TRBJ2-3; 12 bases line up with TRBD2. The CDR3 runs to 16 residues. Trimming cost V 0 bases and J 7 bases; bases outside gene matches: 5. Germline CDR1 reads MNHEY; CDR2 reads SMNVEV (reference sequence). The CDR3 region is CASSLSASGGVNTQYF. DNA of the CDR3: TGTGCCAGCAGTTTATCTGCTAGCGGGGGGGTGAATACGCAGTATTTT.

The genes are TRBV5-4 and TRBJ1-1, with TRBD1 matching over 7 bases. With 0 bases clipped from V and 6 bases from J, the junction kept 5 bases outside the gene matches. The CDR3 has 14 amino acids. Germline lookup yields CDR1 SGHNT and CDR2 YYREEE (reference sequence). CDR3 sequence (DNA): TGTGCCAGCAGCTTGGCGCAGGGGGAGCCTGAAGCTTTCTTT. It is translated as CASSLAQGEPEAFF.

This clone was observed a handful of times. The rearrangement joins TRBV9 to TRBJ2-7; the match to TRBD2 covers 13 bases. Looked up from germline, CDR1 is SGDLS and CDR2 is YYNGEE. This CDR3 has 16 residues. With V trimmed by 0 bases and J by 4 bases, 4 bases remained unmatched. The CDR3 nucleotides are TGTGCCAGCAGCGTAGAAGGGACTAGCGGGGCTTACGAGCAGTACTTC. Its protein product is CASSVEGTSGAYEQYF.

The chain employs TRBV11-2 and TRBJ1-4; D remains ambiguous. The CDR3 covers 16 residues. Trimming removed 5 bases from V and 3 bases from J, with 16 bases in between. In germline, CDR1 is SGHAT, CDR2 FQNNGV. The CDR3: CASSIGRNTANEKLFF. DNA for the CDR3: TGTGCCAGCAGCATAGGGCGAAACACAGCTAATGAAAAACTGTTTTTT.

The CDR3 loop reads CASSRPQVWVVHANTGELFF. The CDR3 DNA reads TGCGCCAGCAGCCGTCCTCAGGTGTGGGTAGTTCACGCGAACACCGGGGAGCTGTTTTTT. The V and J genes are TRBV4-1 and TRBJ2-2; D is unresolved. V lost 4 bases, J lost 0 bases, and 24 bases lay in between. CDR1 and CDR2 from the germline V gene are MGHRA and YSYEKL. CDR3 length equals 20 residues.